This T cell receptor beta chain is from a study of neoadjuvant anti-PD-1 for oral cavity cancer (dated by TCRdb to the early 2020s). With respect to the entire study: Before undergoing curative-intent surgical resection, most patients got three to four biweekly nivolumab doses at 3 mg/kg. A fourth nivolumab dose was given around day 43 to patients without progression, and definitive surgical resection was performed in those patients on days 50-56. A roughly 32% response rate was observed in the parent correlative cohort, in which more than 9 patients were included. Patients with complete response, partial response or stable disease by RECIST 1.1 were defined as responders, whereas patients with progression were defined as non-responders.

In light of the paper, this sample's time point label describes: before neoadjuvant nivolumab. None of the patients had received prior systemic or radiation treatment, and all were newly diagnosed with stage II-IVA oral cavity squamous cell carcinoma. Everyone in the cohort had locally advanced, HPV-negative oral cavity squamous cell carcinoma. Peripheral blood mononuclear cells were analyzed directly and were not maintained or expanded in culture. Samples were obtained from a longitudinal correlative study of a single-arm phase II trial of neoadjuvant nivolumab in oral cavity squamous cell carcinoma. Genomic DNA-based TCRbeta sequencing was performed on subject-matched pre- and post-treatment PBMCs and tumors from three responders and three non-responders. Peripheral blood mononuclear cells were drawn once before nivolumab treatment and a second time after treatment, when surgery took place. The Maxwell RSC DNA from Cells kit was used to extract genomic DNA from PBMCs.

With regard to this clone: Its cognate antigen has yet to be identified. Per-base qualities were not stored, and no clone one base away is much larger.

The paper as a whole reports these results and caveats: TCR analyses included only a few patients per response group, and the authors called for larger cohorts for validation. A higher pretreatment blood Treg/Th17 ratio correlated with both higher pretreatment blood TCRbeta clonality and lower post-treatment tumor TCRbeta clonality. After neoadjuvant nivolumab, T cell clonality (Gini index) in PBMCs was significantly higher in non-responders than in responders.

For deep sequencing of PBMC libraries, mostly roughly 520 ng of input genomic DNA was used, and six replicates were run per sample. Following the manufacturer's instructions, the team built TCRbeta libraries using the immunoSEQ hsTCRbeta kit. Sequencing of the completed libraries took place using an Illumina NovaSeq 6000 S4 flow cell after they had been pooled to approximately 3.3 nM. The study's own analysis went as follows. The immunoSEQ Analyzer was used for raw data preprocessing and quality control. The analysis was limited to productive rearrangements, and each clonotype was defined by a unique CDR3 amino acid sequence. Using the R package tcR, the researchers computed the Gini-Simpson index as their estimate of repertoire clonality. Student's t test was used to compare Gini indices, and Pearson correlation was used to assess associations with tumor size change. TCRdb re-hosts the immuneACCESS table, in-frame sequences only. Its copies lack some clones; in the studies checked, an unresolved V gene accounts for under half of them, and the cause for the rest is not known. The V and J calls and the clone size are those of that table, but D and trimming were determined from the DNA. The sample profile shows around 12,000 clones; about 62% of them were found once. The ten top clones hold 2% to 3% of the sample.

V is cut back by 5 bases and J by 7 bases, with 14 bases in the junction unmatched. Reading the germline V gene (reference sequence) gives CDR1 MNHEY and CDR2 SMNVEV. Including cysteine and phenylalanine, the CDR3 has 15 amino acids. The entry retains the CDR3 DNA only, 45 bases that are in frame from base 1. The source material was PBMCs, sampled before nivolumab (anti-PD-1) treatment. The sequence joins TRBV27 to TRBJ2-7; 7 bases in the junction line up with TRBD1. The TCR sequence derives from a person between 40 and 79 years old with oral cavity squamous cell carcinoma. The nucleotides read TGTGCCAGCAGTACCAGGGGGACACCGATAGGAGAGCAGTACTTC. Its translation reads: CASSTRGTPIGEQYF.